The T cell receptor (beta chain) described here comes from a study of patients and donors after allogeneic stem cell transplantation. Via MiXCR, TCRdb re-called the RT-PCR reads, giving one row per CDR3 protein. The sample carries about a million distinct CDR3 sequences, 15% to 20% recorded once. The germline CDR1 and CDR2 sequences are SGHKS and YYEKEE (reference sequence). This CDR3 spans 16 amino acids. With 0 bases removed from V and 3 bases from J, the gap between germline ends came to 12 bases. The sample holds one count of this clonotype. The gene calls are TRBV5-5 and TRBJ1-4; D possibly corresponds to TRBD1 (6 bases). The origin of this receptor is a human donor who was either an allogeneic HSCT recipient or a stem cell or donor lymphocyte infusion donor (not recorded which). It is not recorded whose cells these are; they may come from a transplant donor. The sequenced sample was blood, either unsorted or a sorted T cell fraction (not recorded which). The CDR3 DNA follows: TGTGCCAGCAGCTTGGCCGCGGGGGCGGCTAATGAAAAACTGTTTTTT. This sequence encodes CASSLAAGAANEKLFF.